The 4 T cell receptor beta chains listed next were all sequenced from one sample in a study of blood T cells in healthy people across ages. Together with a sample-barcoded 5' primer, a J-beta primer mix was included in a second PCR lasting roughly 7 to 11 cycles. TCRdb called the 5' RACE reads again in MiXCR, with one record for every CDR3 protein. The sample has almost 1 million distinct CDR3 sequences; roughly 47% are singletons. The source material was blood. Receptors originate from a woman aged 55-70 years in good health.

The gene calls are TRBV20-1 and TRBJ2-1; D is possibly TRBD2 (6 bases). The CDR3 is 16 residues long. The germline V and J ends were trimmed by 2 bases and 2 bases, with 16 bases remaining between them. In germline, CDR1 is DFQATT, CDR2 SNEGSKA (reference sequence). The CDR3 nucleotides read TGCAGTGCTAGACTCTACACTAGCCAGGCCTACAATGAGCAGTTCTTC. As protein: CSARLYTSQAYNEQFF.

Concerning this clonotype itself: At one end, the junction sequence differs from germline, possibly due to a read error. The rearrangement links TRBV6-2 or TRBV6-3 to TRBJ2-1; D is possibly TRBD1 or TRBD2 (5 bases each). The V gene's germline CDR1 is MNHEY and CDR2 SVGEGT. This CDR3 contains 13 residues. In DNA form, the CDR3 reads TGTGCCAGCAGTCGGGACGCGAACAATGAGCGGTTCTTC. Translation gives CASSRDANNERFF.

The chain recombines TRBV29-1 with TRBJ2-7, with 8 bases identical to TRBD1. Per germline, CDR1 SQVTM and CDR2 ANQGSEA. The CDR3 length is 13 residues. V gave up 6 bases and J gave up 7 bases; unmatched junction bases: 11. DNA of the CDR3: TGCAGCGTCCCCGGGACAGGCCTGAGGGAGCAGTACTTC. Amino acid sequence: CSVPGTGLREQYF.

The gene calls are TRBV14 and TRBJ1-2; D unclear. Trimming took off 1 base at V and 4 bases at J, with 13 bases between the two ends. This CDR3 spans 15 amino acids. Germline V gene lookup returns CDR1 SGHDN and CDR2 FVKESK. The CDR3 protein is CASSQVSGLGYGYTF. The CDR3 bases are TGTGCCAGCAGCCAAGTTTCCGGGTTAGGCTATGGCTACACCTTC.